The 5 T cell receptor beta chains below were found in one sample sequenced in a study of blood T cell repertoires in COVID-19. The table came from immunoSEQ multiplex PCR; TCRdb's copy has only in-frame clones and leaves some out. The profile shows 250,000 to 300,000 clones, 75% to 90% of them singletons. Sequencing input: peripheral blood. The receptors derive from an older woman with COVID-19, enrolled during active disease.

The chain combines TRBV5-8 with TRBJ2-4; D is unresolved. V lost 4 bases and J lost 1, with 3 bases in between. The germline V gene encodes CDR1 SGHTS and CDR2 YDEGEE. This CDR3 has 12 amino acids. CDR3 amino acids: CASSLAKNIQYF. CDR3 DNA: TGTGCCAGCAGCCTCGCCAAAAACATTCAGTACTTC.

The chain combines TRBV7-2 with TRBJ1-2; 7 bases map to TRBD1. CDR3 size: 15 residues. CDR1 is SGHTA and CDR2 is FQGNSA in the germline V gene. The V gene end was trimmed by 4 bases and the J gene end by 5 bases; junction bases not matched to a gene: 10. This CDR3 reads CASSSGQPGGYGYTF. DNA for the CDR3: TGTGCCAGCAGCTCGGGACAGCCCGGGGGTTATGGCTACACCTTC. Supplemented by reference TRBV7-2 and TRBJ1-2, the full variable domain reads GAGVSQSPSNKVTEKGKDVELRCDPISGHTALYWYRQSLGQGLEFLIYFQGNSAPDKSGLPSDRFSAERTGGSVSTLTIQRTQQEDSAVYLCASSSGQPGGYGYTFGSGTRLTVV.

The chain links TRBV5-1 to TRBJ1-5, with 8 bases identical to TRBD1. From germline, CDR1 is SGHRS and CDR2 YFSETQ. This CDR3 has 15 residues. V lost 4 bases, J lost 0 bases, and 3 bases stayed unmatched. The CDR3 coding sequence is TGCGCCAGCAGCGAACAGGGGGTTAGCAATCAGCCCCAGCATTTT. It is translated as CASSEQGVSNQPQHF.

The CDR3 spells CASSPGTGGEETQYF. The DNA for the CDR3 is TGCGCCAGCAGCCCGGGGACAGGGGGGGAAGAGACCCAGTACTTC. The V and J genes are TRBV5-1 and TRBJ2-5; TRBD1 matches 11 bases. Germline-derived CDR1 and CDR2 are SGHRS and YFSETQ. CDR3 size: 15 residues. V lost 4 bases and J lost 3; bases outside the gene matches: 5.

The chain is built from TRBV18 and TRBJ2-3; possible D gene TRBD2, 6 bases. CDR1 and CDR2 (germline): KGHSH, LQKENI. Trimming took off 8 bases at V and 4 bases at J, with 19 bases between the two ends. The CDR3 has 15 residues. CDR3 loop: CASGAVRIAADTQYF. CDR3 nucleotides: TGTGCCAGCGGGGCGGTGAGGATAGCGGCAGATACGCAGTATTTT.